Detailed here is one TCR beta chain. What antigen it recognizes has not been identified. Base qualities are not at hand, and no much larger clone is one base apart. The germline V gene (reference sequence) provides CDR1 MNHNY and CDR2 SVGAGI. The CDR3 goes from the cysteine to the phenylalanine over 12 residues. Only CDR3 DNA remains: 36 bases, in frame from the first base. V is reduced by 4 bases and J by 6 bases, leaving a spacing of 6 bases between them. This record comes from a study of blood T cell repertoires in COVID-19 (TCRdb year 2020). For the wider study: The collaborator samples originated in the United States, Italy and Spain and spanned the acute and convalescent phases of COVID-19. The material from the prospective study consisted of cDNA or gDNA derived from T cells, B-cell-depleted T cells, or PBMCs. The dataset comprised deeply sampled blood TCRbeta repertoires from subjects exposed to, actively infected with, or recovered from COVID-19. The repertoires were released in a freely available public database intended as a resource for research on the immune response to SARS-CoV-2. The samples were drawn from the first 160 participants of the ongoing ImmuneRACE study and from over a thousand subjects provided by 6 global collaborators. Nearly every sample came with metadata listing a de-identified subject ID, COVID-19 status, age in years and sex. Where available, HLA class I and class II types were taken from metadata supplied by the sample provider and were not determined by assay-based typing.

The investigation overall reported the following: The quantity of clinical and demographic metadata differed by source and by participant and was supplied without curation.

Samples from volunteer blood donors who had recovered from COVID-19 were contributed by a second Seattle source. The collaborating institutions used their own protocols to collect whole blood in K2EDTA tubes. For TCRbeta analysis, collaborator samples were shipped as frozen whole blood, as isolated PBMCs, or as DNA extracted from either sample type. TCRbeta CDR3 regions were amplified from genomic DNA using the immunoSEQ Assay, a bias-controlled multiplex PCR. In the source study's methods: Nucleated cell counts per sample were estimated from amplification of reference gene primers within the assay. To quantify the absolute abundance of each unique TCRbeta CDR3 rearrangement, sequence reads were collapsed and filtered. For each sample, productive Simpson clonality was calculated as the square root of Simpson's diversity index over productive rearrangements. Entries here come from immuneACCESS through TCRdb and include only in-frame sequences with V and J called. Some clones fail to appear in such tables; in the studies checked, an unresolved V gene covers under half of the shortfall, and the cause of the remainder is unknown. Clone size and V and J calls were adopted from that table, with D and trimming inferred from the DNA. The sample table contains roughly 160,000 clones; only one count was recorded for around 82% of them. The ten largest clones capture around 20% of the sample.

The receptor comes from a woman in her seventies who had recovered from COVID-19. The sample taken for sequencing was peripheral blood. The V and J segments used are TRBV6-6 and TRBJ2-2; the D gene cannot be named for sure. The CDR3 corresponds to CASSFYAGELFF. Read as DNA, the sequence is TGTGCCAGCAGTTTCTATGCCGGGGAGCTGTTTTTT.